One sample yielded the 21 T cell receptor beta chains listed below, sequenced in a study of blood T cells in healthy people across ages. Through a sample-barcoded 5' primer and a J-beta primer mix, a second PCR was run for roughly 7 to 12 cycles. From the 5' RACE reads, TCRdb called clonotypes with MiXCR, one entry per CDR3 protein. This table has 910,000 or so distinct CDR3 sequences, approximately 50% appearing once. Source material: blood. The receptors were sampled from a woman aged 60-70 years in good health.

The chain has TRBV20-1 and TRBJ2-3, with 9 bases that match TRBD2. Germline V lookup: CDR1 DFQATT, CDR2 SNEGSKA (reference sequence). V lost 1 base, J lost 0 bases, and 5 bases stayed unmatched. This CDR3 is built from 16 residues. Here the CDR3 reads CSARAPSGASTDTQYF. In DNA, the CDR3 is TGCAGTGCTAGAGCTCCTAGCGGGGCTAGCACAGATACGCAGTATTTT.

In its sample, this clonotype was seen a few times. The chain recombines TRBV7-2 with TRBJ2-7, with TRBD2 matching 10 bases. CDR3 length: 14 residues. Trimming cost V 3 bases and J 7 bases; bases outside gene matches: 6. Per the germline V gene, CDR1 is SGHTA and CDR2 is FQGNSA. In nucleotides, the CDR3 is TGTGCCAGCAGCTTCGGGACTAGCGTAAGGGAGCAGTACTTC. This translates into CASSFGTSVREQYF.

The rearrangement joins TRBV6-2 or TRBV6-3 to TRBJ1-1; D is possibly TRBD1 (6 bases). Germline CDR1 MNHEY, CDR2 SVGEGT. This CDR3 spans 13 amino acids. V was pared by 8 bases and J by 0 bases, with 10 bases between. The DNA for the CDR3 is TGTGCCAGCCTTCAGGGGATGAACACTGAAGCTTTCTTT. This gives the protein CASLQGMNTEAFF.

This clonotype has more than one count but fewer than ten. The CDR3 is CASSYTSGTDTQYF. The DNA of the CDR3 is TGTGCCAGCAGTTACACCTCAGGCACAGATACGCAGTATTTT. The chain recombines TRBV6-6 with TRBJ2-3; the D is unclear. CDR1 MNHNY and CDR2 SVGAGI come from the germline V gene (reference sequence). The V and J ends lost 2 bases and 1 base respectively, with 7 bases between them. The CDR3 length is 14 residues.

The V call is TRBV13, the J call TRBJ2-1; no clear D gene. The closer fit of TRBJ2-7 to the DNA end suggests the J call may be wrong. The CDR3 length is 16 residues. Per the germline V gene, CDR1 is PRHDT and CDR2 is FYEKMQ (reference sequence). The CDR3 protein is CASSFIGRSSYNEQYF. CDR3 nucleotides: TGTGCCAGCAGCTTCATAGGACGAAGCTCCTACAATGAGCAGTACTTC.

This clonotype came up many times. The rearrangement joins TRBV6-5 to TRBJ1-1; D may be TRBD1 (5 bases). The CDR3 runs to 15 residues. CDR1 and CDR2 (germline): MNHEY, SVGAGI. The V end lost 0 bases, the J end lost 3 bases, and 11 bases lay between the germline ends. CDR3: CASSYSAGLDTEAFF. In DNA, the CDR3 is TGTGCCAGCAGTTACTCGGCAGGGTTGGACACTGAAGCTTTCTTT.

CDR3 in amino acids: CASSQVIARGQETQYF. As DNA, the CDR3 is TGTGCCAGCAGCCAAGTAATAGCGAGGGGCCAAGAGACCCAGTACTTC. This chain uses TRBV14 with TRBJ2-5, with D possibly being TRBD1 or TRBD2 (5 bases each). V shed 1 base and J shed 1 base, with 13 bases lying between them. The CDR3 contains 16 residues. Per the germline V gene, CDR1 is SGHDN and CDR2 is FVKESK.

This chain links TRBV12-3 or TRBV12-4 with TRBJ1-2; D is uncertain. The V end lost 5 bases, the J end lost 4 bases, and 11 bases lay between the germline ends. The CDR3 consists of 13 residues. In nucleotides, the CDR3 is TGTGCCAGCAGTCAGGTGTGGGGCTATGGCTACACCTTC. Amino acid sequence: CASSQVWGYGYTF.

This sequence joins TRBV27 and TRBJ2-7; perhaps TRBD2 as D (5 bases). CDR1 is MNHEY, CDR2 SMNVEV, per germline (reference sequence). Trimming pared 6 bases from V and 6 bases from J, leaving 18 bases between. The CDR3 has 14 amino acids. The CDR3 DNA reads TGTGCCAGCAGAAGCTCGGCAGGCCGGGGCGAGCAGTACTTC. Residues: CASRSSAGRGEQYF.

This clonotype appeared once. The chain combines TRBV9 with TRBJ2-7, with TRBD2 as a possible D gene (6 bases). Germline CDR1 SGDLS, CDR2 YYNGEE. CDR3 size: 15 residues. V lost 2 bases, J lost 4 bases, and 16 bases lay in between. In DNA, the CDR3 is TGTGCCAGCAGCGTCTCGAGGGAGGCCCATTACGAGCAGTACTTC. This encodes CASSVSREAHYEQYF.

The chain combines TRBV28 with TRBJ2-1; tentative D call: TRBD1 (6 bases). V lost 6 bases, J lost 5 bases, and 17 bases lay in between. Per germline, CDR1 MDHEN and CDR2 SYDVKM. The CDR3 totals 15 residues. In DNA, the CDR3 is TGTGCCAGCAGACCGACAGGACAAACCGACAATGAGCAGTTCTTC. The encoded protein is CASRPTGQTDNEQFF.

DNA for the CDR3: TGTGCCAGCAGCCCAGGACTAGCGGCATCTAACGAGCAGTACTTC. Its protein product is CASSPGLAASNEQYF. This sequence joins TRBV3-1 and TRBJ2-7; TRBD2 matches at 10 bases. Germline V gene sequence: CDR1 LGHDT, CDR2 YNNKEL (reference sequence). Trimming at V came to 4 bases and at J to 5 bases, leaving 8 bases not matched to a gene. The CDR3 covers 15 residues.

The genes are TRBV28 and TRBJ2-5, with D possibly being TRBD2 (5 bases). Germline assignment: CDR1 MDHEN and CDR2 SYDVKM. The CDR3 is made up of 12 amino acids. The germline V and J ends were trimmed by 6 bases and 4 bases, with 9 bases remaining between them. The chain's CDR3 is CASRRAGETQYF. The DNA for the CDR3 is TGTGCCAGCAGGCGGGCGGGAGAGACCCAGTACTTC.

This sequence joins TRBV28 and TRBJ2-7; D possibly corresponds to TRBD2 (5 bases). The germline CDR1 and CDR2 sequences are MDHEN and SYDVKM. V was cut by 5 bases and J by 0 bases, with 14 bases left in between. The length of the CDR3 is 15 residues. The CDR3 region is CASSTSGSTSYEQYF. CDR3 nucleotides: TGTGCCAGCAGTACCTCGGGGTCTACCTCCTACGAGCAGTACTTC.

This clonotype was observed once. The CDR3 coding sequence is TGTGCCAGCAGTGATCTTGGGGCAGGTCAGCCCCAGCATTTT. It is translated as CASSDLGAGQPQHF. V is TRBV25-1 and J is TRBJ1-5; a possible D gene is TRBD1 (5 bases). This CDR3 region has 14 residues. The germline V gene encodes CDR1 MGHDK and CDR2 SYGVNS. Trimming took off 3 bases at V and 6 bases at J, with 12 bases between the two ends.

The CDR3 is CASSLGEGYEKLFF. In DNA form, the CDR3 reads TGCGCCAGCAGCTTGGGGGAGGGTTATGAAAAACTGTTTTTT. The J gene is TRBJ1-4, the V gene TRBV5-1, with no clear D. V dropped 0 bases and J dropped 6 bases, with 9 bases sitting between them. CDR1 is SGHRS, CDR2 YFSETQ, per germline. The CDR3 has 14 amino acids.

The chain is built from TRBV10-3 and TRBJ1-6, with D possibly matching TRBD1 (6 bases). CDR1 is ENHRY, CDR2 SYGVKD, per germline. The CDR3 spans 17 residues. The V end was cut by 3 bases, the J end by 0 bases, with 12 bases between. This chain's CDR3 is CAISDGQSSSYNSPLHF. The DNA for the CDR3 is TGTGCCATCAGTGACGGACAGTCCAGCTCCTATAATTCACCCCTCCACTTT.

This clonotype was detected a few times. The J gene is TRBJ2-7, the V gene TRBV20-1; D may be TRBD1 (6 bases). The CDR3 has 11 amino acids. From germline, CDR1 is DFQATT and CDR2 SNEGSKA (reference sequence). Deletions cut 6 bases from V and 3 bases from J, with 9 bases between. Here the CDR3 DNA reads TGCAGTGCACACAGGGTCTACGAGCAGTACTTC. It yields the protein CSAHRVYEQYF.

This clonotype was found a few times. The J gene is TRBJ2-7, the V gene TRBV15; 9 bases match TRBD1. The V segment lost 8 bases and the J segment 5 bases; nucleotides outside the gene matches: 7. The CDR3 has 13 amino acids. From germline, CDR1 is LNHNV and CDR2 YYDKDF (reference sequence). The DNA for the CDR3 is TGTGCCACCTCTGGACAGGGGATAGACGAGCAGTACTTC. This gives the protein CATSGQGIDEQYF.

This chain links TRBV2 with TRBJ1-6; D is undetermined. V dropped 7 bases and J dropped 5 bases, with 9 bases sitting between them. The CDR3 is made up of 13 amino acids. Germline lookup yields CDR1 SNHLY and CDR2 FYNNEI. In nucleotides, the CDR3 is TGTGCCAGCAAACAGAATAATAATTCACCCCTCCACTTT. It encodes CASKQNNNSPLHF. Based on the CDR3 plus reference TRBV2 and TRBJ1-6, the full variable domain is EPEVTQTPSHQVTQMGQEVILRCVPISNHLYFYWYRQILGQKVEFLVSFYNNEISEKSEIFDDQFSVERPDGSNFTLKIRSTKLEDSAMYFCASKQNNNSPLHFGNGTRLTVT.

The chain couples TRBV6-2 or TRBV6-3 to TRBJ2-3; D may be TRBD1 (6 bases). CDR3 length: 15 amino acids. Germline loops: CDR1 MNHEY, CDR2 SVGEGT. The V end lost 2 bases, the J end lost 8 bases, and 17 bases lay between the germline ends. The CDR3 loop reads CASSYEQGLWGTQYF. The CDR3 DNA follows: TGTGCCAGCAGTTACGAACAGGGTCTTTGGGGTACGCAGTATTTT.